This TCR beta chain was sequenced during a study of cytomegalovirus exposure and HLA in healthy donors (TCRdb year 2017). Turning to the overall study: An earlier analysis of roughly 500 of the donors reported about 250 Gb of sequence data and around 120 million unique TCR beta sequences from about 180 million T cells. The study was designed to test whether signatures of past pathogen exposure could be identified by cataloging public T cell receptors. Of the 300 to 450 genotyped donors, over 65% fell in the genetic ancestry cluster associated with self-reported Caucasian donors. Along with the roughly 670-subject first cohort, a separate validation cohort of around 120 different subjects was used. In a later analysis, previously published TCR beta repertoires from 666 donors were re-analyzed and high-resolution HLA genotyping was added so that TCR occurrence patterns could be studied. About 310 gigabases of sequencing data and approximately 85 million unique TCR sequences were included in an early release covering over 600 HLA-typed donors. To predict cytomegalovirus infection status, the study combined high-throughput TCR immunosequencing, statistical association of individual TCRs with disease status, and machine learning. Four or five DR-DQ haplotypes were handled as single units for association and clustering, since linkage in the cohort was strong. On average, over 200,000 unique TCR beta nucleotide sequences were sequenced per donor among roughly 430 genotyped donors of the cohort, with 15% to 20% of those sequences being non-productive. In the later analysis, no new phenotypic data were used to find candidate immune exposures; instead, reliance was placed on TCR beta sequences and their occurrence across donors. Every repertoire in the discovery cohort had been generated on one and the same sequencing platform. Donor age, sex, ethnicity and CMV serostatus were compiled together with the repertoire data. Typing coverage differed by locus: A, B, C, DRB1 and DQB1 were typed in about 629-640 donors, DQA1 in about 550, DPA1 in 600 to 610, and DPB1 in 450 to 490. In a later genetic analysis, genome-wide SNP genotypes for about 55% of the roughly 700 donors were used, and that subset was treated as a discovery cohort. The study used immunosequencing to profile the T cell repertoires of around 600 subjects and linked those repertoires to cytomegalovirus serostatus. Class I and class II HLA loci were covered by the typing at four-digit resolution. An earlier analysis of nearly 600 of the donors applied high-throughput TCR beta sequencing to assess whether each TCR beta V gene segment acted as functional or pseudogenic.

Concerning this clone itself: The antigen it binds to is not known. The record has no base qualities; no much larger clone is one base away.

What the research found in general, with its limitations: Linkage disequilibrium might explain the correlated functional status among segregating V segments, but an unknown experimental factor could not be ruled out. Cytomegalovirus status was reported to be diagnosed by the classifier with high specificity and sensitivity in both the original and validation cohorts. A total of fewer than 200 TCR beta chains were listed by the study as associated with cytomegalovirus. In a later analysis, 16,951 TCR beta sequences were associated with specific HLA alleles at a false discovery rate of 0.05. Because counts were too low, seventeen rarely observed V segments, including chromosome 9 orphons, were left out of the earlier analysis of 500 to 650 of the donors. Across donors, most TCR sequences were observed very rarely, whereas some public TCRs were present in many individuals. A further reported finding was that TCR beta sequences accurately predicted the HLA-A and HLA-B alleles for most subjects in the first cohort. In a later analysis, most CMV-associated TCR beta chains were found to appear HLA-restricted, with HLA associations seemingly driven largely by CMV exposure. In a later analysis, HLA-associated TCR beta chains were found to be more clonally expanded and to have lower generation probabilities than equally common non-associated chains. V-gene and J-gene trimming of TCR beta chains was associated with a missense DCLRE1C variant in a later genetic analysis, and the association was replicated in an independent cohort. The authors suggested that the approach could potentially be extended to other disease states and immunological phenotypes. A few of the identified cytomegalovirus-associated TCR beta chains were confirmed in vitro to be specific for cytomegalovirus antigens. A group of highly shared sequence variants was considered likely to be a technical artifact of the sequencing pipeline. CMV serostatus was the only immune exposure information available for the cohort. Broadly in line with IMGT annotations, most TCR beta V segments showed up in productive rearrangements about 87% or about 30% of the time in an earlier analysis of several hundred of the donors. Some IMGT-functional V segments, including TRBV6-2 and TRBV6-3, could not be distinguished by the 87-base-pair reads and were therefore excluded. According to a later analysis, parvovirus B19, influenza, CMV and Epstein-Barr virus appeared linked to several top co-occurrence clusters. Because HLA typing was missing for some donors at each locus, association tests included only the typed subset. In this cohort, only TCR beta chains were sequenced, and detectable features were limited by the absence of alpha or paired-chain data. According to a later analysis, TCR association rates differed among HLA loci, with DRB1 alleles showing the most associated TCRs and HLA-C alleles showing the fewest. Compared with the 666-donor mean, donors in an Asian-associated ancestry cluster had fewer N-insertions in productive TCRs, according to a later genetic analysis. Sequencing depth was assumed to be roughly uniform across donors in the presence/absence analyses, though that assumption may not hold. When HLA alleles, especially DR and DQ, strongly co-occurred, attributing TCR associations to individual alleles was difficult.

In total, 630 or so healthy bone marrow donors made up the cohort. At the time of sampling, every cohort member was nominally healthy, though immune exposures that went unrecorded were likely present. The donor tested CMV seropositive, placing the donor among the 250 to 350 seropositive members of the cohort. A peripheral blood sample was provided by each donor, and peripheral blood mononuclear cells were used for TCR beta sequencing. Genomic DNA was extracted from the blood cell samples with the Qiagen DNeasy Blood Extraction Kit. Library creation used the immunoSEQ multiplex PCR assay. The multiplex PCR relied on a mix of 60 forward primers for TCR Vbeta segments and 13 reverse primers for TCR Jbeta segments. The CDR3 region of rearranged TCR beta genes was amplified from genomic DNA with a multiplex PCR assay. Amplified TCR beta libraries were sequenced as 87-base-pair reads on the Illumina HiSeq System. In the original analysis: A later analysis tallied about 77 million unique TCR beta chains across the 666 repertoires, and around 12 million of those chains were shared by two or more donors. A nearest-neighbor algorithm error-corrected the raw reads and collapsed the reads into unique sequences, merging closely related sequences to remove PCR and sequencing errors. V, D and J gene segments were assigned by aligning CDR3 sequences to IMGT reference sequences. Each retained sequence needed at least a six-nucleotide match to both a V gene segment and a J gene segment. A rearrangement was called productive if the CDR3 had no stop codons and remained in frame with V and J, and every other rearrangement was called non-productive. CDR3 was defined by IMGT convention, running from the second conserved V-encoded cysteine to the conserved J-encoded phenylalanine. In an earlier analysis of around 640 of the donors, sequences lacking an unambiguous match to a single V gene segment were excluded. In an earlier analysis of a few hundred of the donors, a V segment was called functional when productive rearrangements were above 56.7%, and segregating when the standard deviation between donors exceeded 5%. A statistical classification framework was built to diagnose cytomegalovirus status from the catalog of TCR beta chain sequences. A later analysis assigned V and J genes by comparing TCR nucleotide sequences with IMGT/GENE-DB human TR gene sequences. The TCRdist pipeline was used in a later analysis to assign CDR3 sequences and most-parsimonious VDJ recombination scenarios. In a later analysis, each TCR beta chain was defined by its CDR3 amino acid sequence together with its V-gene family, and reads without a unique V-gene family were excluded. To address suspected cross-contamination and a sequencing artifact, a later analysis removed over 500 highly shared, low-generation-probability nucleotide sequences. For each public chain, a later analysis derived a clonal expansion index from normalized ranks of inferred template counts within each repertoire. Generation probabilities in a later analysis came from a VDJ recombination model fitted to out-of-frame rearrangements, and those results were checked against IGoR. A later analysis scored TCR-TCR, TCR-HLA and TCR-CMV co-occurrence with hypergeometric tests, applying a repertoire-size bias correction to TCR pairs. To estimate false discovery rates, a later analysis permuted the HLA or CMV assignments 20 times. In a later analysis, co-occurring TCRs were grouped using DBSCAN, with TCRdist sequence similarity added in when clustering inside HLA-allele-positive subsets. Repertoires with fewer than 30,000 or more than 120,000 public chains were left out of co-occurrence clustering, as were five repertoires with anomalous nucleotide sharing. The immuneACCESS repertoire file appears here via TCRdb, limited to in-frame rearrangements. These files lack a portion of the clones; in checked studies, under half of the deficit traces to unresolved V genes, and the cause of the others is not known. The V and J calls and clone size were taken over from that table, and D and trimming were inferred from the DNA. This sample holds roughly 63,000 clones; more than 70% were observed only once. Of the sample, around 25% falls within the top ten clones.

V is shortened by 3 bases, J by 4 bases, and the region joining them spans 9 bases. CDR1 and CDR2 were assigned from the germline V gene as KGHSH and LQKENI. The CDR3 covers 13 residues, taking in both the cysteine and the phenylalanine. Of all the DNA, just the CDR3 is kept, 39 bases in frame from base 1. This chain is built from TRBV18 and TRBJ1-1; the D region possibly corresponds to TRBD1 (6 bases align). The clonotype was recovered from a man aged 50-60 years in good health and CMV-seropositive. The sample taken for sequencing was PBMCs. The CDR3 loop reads CASSPDRSTEAFF. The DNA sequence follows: TGTGCCAGCTCACCGGACAGAAGCACTGAAGCTTTCTTT. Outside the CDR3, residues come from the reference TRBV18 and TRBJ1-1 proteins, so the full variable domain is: NAGVMQNPRHLVRRRGQEARLRCSPMKGHSHVYWYRQLPEEGLKFMVYLQKENIIDESGMPKERFSAEFPKEGPSILRIQQVVRGDSAAYFCASSPDRSTEAFFGQGTRLTVV.